These 16 T cell receptor beta chains originate from one sample sequenced in a study of cytomegalovirus exposure and HLA in healthy donors. Amplification used 60 Vbeta primers and 13 Jbeta primers. Sequenced by immunoSEQ multiplex PCR; TCRdb stores in-frame clones only, minus some. The sample lists 84,000 or so clones, about two thirds occurring once. Sample: PBMCs. The receptors were gathered from a woman in her 30s in good health and CMV-seropositive.

This clone showed up just once. The CDR3 bases are TGTGCCTGGAGTGCTGGTGCACGGGGGGTCACTGAAGCTTTCTTT. Translated: CAWSAGARGVTEAFF. The chain recombines TRBV30 with TRBJ1-1, with a tentative D call TRBD1 (5 bases). The V and J ends lost 1 base and 4 bases respectively, with 16 bases between them. Germline values: CDR1 GTSNPN, CDR2 SVGIG (reference sequence). The CDR3 has 15 amino acids. The full variable domain, its missing parts supplied by reference TRBV30 and TRBJ1-1, is SQTIHQWPATLVQPVGSPLSLECTVEGTSNPNLYWYRQAAGRGLQLLFYSVGIGQISSEVPQNLSASRPQDRQFILSSKKLLLSDSGFYLCAWSAGARGVTEAFFGQGTRLTVV.

The rearrangement links TRBV7-3 to TRBJ2-7, with a tentative D call TRBD1 (5 bases). Trimming removed 4 bases at V and 6 bases at J, with 13 bases between. This CDR3 has 13 amino acids. Germline loops: CDR1 SGHTA, CDR2 FQGTGA. CDR3 in DNA: TGTGCCAGCAGCTCTCAGGGCGCAGGCGAGCAGTACTTC. Its protein is CASSSQGAGEQYF.

This clone has a single count. The chain couples TRBV18 to TRBJ1-2, with D perhaps TRBD1 (5 bases). Trimming pared 2 bases from V and 3 bases from J, leaving 13 bases between. CDR3 length: 15 amino acids. From germline, CDR1 is KGHSH and CDR2 LQKENI. CDR3 nucleotide sequence: TGTGCCAGCTCACCAATCTTGGAGGGGTACTATGGCTACACCTTC. Amino acid sequence: CASSPILEGYYGYTF.

The chain links TRBV6-5 to TRBJ2-3; D unclear. The CDR3 covers 15 residues. Germline-derived CDR1 and CDR2 are MNHEY and SVGAGI. Deletions cut 4 bases from V and 0 bases from J, with 11 bases between. This CDR3 is CASSLIIASTDTQYF. In nucleotides, the CDR3 is TGTGCCAGCAGTTTAATAATAGCTAGCACAGATACGCAGTATTTT.

This rearrangement joins TRBV5-1 to TRBJ1-2, with D tentatively TRBD1 (6 bases). V dropped 4 bases and J dropped 4 bases, with 11 bases sitting between them. The CDR3 totals 13 residues. The V gene's germline CDR1 is SGHRS and CDR2 YFSETQ. The CDR3 region has the DNA TGCGCCAGCAGCCAGGGGTTTGGCTATGGCTACACCTTC. Translation: CASSQGFGYGYTF.

The chain has TRBV5-1 and TRBJ2-1; 11 bases agree with TRBD2. Trimming took 6 bases from V and 6 from J; bases not matched to a gene: 2. There are 13 residues in the CDR3. Germline-derived CDR1 and CDR2 are SGHRS and YFSETQ. The CDR3 spells CASNLAGGNEQFF. The CDR3 region has the DNA TGCGCCAGCAACCTAGCGGGGGGCAATGAGCAGTTCTTC.

This rearrangement joins TRBV28 to TRBJ1-6; TRBD1 agrees at 7 bases. V was clipped by 4 bases and J by 18 bases; unmatched bases: 21. There are 16 residues in the CDR3. Germline lookup yields CDR1 MDHEN and CDR2 SYDVKM. In DNA form, the CDR3 reads TGTGCCAGCAGTTCCTACAGGGGTTTCGGATCCCACCCAGACCACTTT. The encoded protein is CASSSYRGFGSHPDHF.

This chain joins TRBV4-3 and TRBJ1-2; 7 nucleotides align to TRBD1. Germline values: CDR1 LGHNA, CDR2 YSLEER. The V gene end was trimmed by 1 base and the J gene end by 7 bases; junction bases not matched to a gene: 9. CDR3 length: 15 residues. CDR3 bases: TGCGCCAGCAGCCAAGTGTCCAGGGGGGCCTTTGGCTACACCTTC. It encodes CASSQVSRGAFGYTF.

The CDR3 here is CASSFTSGGVYEQYF. The CDR3 nucleotides are TGTGCCAGCAGTTTTACTAGCGGGGGGGTGTACGAGCAGTACTTC. The V and J genes are TRBV6-5 and TRBJ2-7; 13 bases are a match to TRBD2. The CDR3 length is 15 residues. V gave up 4 bases and J gave up 4 bases; unmatched junction bases: 4. Germline CDR1 is MNHEY and CDR2 is SVGAGI.

The chain couples TRBV6-6 to TRBJ1-6, with TRBD1 matching 7 bases. The V and J ends lost 2 bases and 10 bases, in that order; junction bases with no gene match: 2. CDR1 is MNHNY, CDR2 SVGAGI, per germline (reference sequence). CDR3 length: 13 amino acids. The CDR3 region has the DNA TGTGCCAGCAGTTACCAGGGGGAGTCACCCCTCCACTTT. As protein: CASSYQGESPLHF.

The V gene is TRBV7-9, the J gene TRBJ1-5; D possibly corresponds to TRBD1 (5 bases). The ends were cut back, 2 bases at V and 3 bases at J, with 8 bases in the middle. CDR1 is SEHNR, CDR2 FQNEAQ, per germline (reference sequence). CDR3 length equals 14 residues. The CDR3 DNA follows: TGTGCCAGCAGCTTACAGGGTACCAATCAGCCCCAGCATTTT. Translation: CASSLQGTNQPQHF.

The rearrangement uses TRBV20-1 and TRBJ1-6; possibly TRBD1 for D (5 bases). The V gene lost 7 bases and the J gene lost 5 bases, with 6 bases spanning the gap. The length of the CDR3 is 11 residues. Germline V lookup: CDR1 DFQATT, CDR2 SNEGSKA (reference sequence). CDR3 nucleotide sequence: TGCAGTGTGGGGCATAATTCACCCCTCCACTTT. As protein: CSVGHNSPLHF.

This sequence joins TRBV30 and TRBJ1-5, with a weak D call TRBD1 (5 bases). Trimming removed 2 bases from V and 0 bases from J, with 5 bases in between. Per the germline V gene, CDR1 is GTSNPN and CDR2 is SVGIG (reference sequence). This CDR3 spans 13 amino acids. Here the CDR3 reads CAWSQGSNQPQHF. CDR3 nucleotides: TGTGCCTGGAGTCAGGGTAGCAATCAGCCCCAGCATTTT.

There are a few counts of this clone. J is TRBJ1-2 and V is TRBV5-4; D may be TRBD1 (6 bases). In germline, CDR1 is SGHNT, CDR2 YYREEE (reference sequence). V was clipped by 4 bases and J by 4 bases, with 14 bases between them. This CDR3 has 14 residues. This CDR3 is CASSRWGRIYGYTF. Here the CDR3 DNA reads TGTGCCAGCAGCCGTTGGGGGCGAATCTATGGCTACACCTTC.

J is TRBJ1-5 and V is TRBV25-1; D unresolved. The CDR3 runs to 13 residues. From germline, CDR1 is MGHDK and CDR2 SYGVNS. The CDR3 region has the DNA TGTGACACCGACACTTATAGCAATCAGCCCCAGCATTTT. Protein sequence: CDTDTYSNQPQHF.

The genes are TRBV19 and TRBJ2-1, with no clear D. Per germline, CDR1 LNHDA and CDR2 SQIVND (reference sequence). The V gene lost 5 bases and the J gene lost 1 base, with 15 bases spanning the gap. The CDR3 runs to 16 residues. CDR3: CASSHAGSQSYNEQFF. CDR3 nucleotide sequence: TGTGCCAGTAGTCACGCCGGGTCGCAATCCTACAATGAGCAGTTCTTC.